A selection of T cell receptor beta chains follows, all from one sample in a study of blood T cell repertoires in COVID-19. TCRdb keeps only in-frame clones here, not all; method: immunoSEQ multiplex PCR. The repertoire has under 200,000 clones, around four fifths of them found once; the top ten carry 2.5% to 3.5%. The sequencing input was peripheral blood. The origin of the receptors is a woman in her sixties with acute or convalescent COVID-19. The CDR3 runs from the conserved cysteine through the conserved F or W. The order of the fields is V gene, J gene, D gene, clone size, CDR3 DNA, CDR3 protein. The D gene is left open where the match is weak. Rows may omit the clone size; those that give it use once, few, many or a size class.

>TRBV7-2|TRBJ2-7|TRBD1|.
TGTGCCAGCAGCCTAAACTCCGGGACAGGGCACGGCGAGCAGTACTTC
CASSLNSGTGHGEQYF
>TRBV7-3|TRBJ1-1|.|.
TGTGCCAGCAGCTTAAAACTGGGCTCGGTGGCTTTCTTT
CASSLKLGSVAFF
>TRBV11-3|TRBJ2-1|TRBD2|.
TGTGCCAGCAGCTCTAGGGAGGGTGAGCAGTTCTTC
CASSSREGEQFF
>TRBV18|TRBJ2-2|.|.
TGTGCCAGCTCACTAGCGCAGAACACCGGGGAGCTGTTTTTT
CASSLAQNTGELFF
>TRBV24-1|TRBJ1-5|.|.
TGTGCCACCAGTGATTTGGCGGGCCCAATTAATCAGCCCCAGCATTTT
CATSDLAGPINQPQHF
>TRBV7-9|TRBJ1-2|TRBD1|.
TGTGCCAGCAGCTTATTAACCGGACAGGGGGCGTTCGGACACTATGGCTACACCTTC
CASSLLTGQGAFGHYGYTF
>TRBV11-3|TRBJ2-2|.|once
TGTGCCAGCAGCTTAGAAGCCGGGAACACCGGGGAGCTGTTTTTT
CASSLEAGNTGELFF
>TRBV7-2|TRBJ2-3|TRBD1|.
TGTGCCAGCAGCCCCAATTTGAGGGACAGTAGTATCTTT
CASSPNLRDSSIF
>TRBV7-2|TRBJ2-5|.|.
TGTGCCAGCAGCCCACGGGACCAGCGAGGGGGAGAGACCCAGTACTTC
CASSPRDQRGGETQYF
>TRBV24-1|TRBJ2-3|.|.
TGTGCCACCAGTGATGCGGTGACGGAACTTAGCACAGATACGCAGTATTTT
CATSDAVTELSTDTQYF
>TRBV7-8|TRBJ2-3|.|.
TGTGCCAGCAGCTTACCTCCGGACTGGGGAGATACGCAGTATTTT
CASSLPPDWGDTQYF
>TRBV19|TRBJ1-1|TRBD1|.
TGTGCCAGTAGTACCCGGAACAGGGGGCGGGGGAACACTGAAGCTTTCTTT
CASSTRNRGRGNTEAFF
>TRBV4-2|TRBJ1-1|.|.
TGTGCCAGCAGCCAAGGGGGACTGTGGAACACTGAAGCTTTCTTT
CASSQGGLWNTEAFF
>TRBV7-2|TRBJ1-2|.|.
TGTGCCAGCAGCCCAGGACAGCCCTCTAACTATGGCTACACCTTC
CASSPGQPSNYGYTF
>TRBV29-1|TRBJ2-3|.|.
TGCAGCGTTCTTGGCGGGGCTGGGGATACGCAGTATTTT
CSVLGGAGDTQYF
>TRBV25-1|TRBJ1-5|.|.
TGTGCCAGCAGTGATGCGAGGGGGTCTAATCAGCCCCAGCATTTT
CASSDARGSNQPQHF
>TRBV29-1|TRBJ2-1|.|.
TGCAGCGTTGAAGGAGGCTCAAACTACAATGAGCAGTTCTTC
CSVEGGSNYNEQFF
>TRBV5-5|TRBJ2-5|TRBD2|.
TGTGCCAGCAGCCTGACGGGACTAGCGGGGGGGACAGGGAAGACCCAGTACTTC
CASSLTGLAGGTGKTQYF
>TRBV5-1|TRBJ1-1|TRBD1|few
TGCGCCAGCAGCCCCCTCCGGACAGGGGGGTCTGAAGCTTTCTTT
CASSPLRTGGSEAFF
>TRBV24-1|TRBJ1-5|TRBD1|.
TGTGCCACTGGGACAGGCCATAGCAATCAGCCCCAGCATTTT
CATGTGHSNQPQHF
>TRBV27|TRBJ1-4|.|.
TGTGCCAGCAGTTCACGATCGACGACGGGGGGAAAACTGTTTTTT
CASSSRSTTGGKLFF
>TRBV6-5|TRBJ2-3|.|.
TGTGCCAGCGGCGACCGCAGGTTCAGAGATACGCAGTATTTT
CASGDRRFRDTQYF
>TRBV7-9|TRBJ2-7|.|.
TGTGCCAGCAGCTATCCGGTTTCCTACGAGCAGTACTTC
CASSYPVSYEQYF